A single sample is the source of the 10 T cell receptor beta chains below, sequenced in a study of vaccination effects on CD4 cells after COVID-19. Within the ViraFEST assay, antigen-specific CD4+ T cells underwent expansion with viral peptide pools prior to sequencing. Upon completion of roughly ten days in culture, CD4+ T cells were isolated. The cohort was immunized with two doses of either the BNT162b2 or mRNA-1273 vaccine. Assay used: immunoSEQ multiplex PCR; TCRdb lists only in-frame clones, some missing. The table lists tens of thousands of clones, over 60% of them singletons. These receptors have no known antigen. The starting material was CD4+ T cells from PBMCs cultured with HCoV-OC43 spike peptides, obtained after COVID-19 vaccination. Subset in this sample: HCoV-OC43 spike overlapping peptide pool stimulation. The receptors originated from a human donor who received a COVID-19 vaccine.

The genes are TRBV27 and TRBJ2-7; possible D gene TRBD2, 5 bases. The V end was cut by 8 bases, the J end by 0 bases, with 14 bases between. Germline loops: CDR1 MNHEY, CDR2 SMNVEV (reference sequence). There are 14 residues in the CDR3. The CDR3 DNA is TGTGCCAGCGGCCCCTGGGGAGCCTCCTACGAGCAGTACTTC. Translating it yields CASGPWGASYEQYF.

This clone was observed a single time. V and J are TRBV5-1 and TRBJ1-3; the D gene is possibly TRBD1 (6 bases). Deletions cut 0 bases from V and 0 bases from J, with 13 bases between. The CDR3 is 17 residues long. Germline V lookup: CDR1 SGHRS, CDR2 YFSETQ. CDR3 amino acids: CASSLGGHLFSGNTIYF. Here the CDR3 DNA reads TGCGCCAGCAGCTTGGGGGGACACTTATTCTCTGGAAACACCATATATTTT. Looking up the rest from reference TRBV5-1 and TRBJ1-3 gives the full variable domain: KAGVTQTPRYLIKTRGQQVTLSCSPISGHRSVSWYQQTPGQGLQFLFEYFSETQRNKGNFPGRFSGRQFSNSRSEMNVSTLELGDSALYLCASSLGGHLFSGNTIYFGEGSWLTVV.

The chain links TRBV21-1 to TRBJ1-5. TRBV21-1 is noted as a pseudogene. This CDR3 is built from 15 residues. CDR3 sequence: CASSKSYGNHQPQHF. The CDR3 DNA reads TGTGCCAGCAGCAAAAGTTACGGGAACCATCAGCCCCAGCATTTT.

The chain recombines TRBV3-1 (or the pseudogene TRBV3-2) with TRBJ2-3, with 9 bases lining up with TRBD2. Unmatched junction bases numbered 12, after V lost 1 base and J lost 4 bases. The CDR3 sequence is 18 residues long. CDR1 and CDR2 from the germline V gene are LGHDT and YNNKEL (reference sequence). CDR3 amino acids: CASSQGRLAGIAADTQYF. CDR3 coding DNA: TGTGCCAGCAGCCAAGGCAGGCTAGCGGGGATCGCGGCAGATACGCAGTATTTT.

The chain is built from TRBV30 and TRBJ1-2; D possibly corresponds to TRBD1 (6 bases). This CDR3 has 15 residues. Germline V CDR1 and CDR2: GTSNPN, SVGIG (reference sequence). V lost 1 base, J lost 0 bases, and 12 bases lay in between. CDR3 DNA sequence: TGTGCCTGGAGTGAGGGGGGGTCCGCTAACTATGGCTACACCTTC. Translation: CAWSEGGSANYGYTF.

V is TRBV11-3 and J is TRBJ2-2; 9 nucleotides line up with TRBD2. The CDR3 spans 20 residues. Germline loops: CDR1 SGHNT, CDR2 YENEEA. J lost 4 bases, V lost 2 bases, and 17 bases had no gene match. CDR3 DNA sequence: TGTGCCAGCAGCTTAACCGTGTCCCTAGCGGGACCGCGTGGCACCGGGGAGCTGTTTTTT. Its translation: CASSLTVSLAGPRGTGELFF.

This chain links TRBV5-5 with TRBJ1-2; D unclear. Trimming pared 1 base from V and 8 bases from J, leaving 15 bases between. This CDR3 is built from 14 residues. Germline loops: CDR1 SGHKS, CDR2 YYEKEE (reference sequence). CDR3: CASSLWYNPGGYTF. The DNA of the CDR3 is TGTGCCAGCAGCTTGTGGTACAACCCCGGGGGCTACACCTTC.

This chain connects TRBV10-1 to TRBJ2-1; no reliable D call. V was clipped by 4 bases and J by 0 bases, with 10 bases between them. The CDR3 runs 15 residues. Looked up from germline, CDR1 is WNHNN and CDR2 is SYGVQD (reference sequence). CDR3 amino acids: CASSGAASSYNEQFF. The CDR3 DNA sequence: TGCGCCAGCAGTGGGGCGGCGAGCTCCTACAATGAGCAGTTCTTC.

This clone was observed a handful of times. The chain joins TRBV10-1 to TRBJ1-1; D perhaps matches TRBD1 (5 bases). The CDR3 is 13 amino acids. Germline lookup yields CDR1 WNHNN and CDR2 SYGVQD (reference sequence). Trimming removed 6 bases at V and 1 base at J, with 9 bases between. CDR3 in amino acids: CASRVRANTEAFF. In DNA form, the CDR3 reads TGCGCCAGCAGGGTCAGGGCGAACACTGAAGCTTTCTTT.

This clone was detected once. The V gene is TRBV6-5, the J gene TRBJ2-5, with a possible D match to TRBD1 (5 bases). Trimming pared 6 bases from V and 5 bases from J, leaving 10 bases between. This CDR3 region has 12 residues. CDR1 MNHEY and CDR2 SVGAGI come from the germline V gene. The CDR3 loop reads CASSPGHETQYF. The CDR3 DNA reads TGTGCCAGCAGCCCAGGACATGAGACCCAGTACTTC.